The rows below give T cell receptor beta chains drawn from one sample of a study of OX40 agonist ivuxolimab in advanced cancers. Only in-frame clones appear in the TCRdb table, and some are missing; sequencing was by immunoSEQ multiplex PCR. The sample records about 73,000 clones, about nine tenths being singletons. This specimen consisted of CD4+ or CD8+ T cells sorted from blood, obtained in a trial of the OX40 agonist ivuxolimab. The receptors originated from an adult with an advanced solid tumor such as melanoma, head and neck, liver or kidney cancer. The CDR3 runs from the conserved cysteine through the conserved F or W.

TRBV15	TRBJ1-5	CATSRVRGGVSNQPQHF
TRBV29-1	TRBJ1-1	CSVTPGHLNTEAFF
TRBV5-1	TRBJ2-1	CASSLLTSGNNEQFF
TRBV6-5	TRBJ2-5	CASTIQGGWETQYF
TRBV14	TRBJ2-1	CASSPLGQRIRSYNEQFF
TRBV5-1	TRBJ2-1	CASSSGTGSYNEQFF
TRBV5-1	TRBJ1-2	CASTSNPGSVVGYTF
TRBV5-1	TRBJ2-5	CASSFGVPATQYF
TRBV7-2	TRBJ2-7	CASSLVGGASGGSYEQYF
TRBV9	TRBJ1-3	CASSVVVGGPGNTIYF
TRBV4-1	TRBJ1-1	CASSQVDRTGTEAFF
TRBV6-6	TRBJ1-5	CASTPLGDRSNQPQHF
TRBV5-5	TRBJ2-7	CASSFGVAYEQYF
TRBV19	TRBJ1-5	CASSIDLNPGQPQHF
TRBV15	TRBJ2-1	CATSRSGGSYNEQFF
TRBV9	TRBJ2-7	CASSVDPGGTPYEQYF
TRBV28	TRBJ2-2	CASSRGSTGELFF
TRBV27	TRBJ2-6	CASRRAGGANVLTF
TRBV5-5	TRBJ2-4	CASILGLTGAKNIQYF
TRBV7-3	TRBJ2-1	CASSPNTDNEQFF
TRBV28	TRBJ1-2	CASSIQVNYGYTF
TRBV5-3	TRBJ2-1	CARSLELGGRAYPPNEQFF
TRBV6-6	TRBJ2-1	CASSYPLGSYNEQFF
TRBV6-5	TRBJ1-2	CASSYSAGRTNYGYTF
TRBV25-1	TRBJ2-1	CASSVISGSYEQFF
TRBV4-2	TRBJ1-2	CASSQDLPGQYGYTF
TRBV5-8	TRBJ1-3	CASSLGRPLSGNTIYF
TRBV5-8	TRBJ1-3	CASSLRDLSGNTIYF